The TCR beta chain described here comes from a study of cytomegalovirus exposure and HLA in healthy donors. Study-level points and caveats: Common viral pathogens were later found to be apparently linked to several of the most significant clusters. Per a prior analysis, the majority of TCR beta V segments were productive roughly 87% or roughly 30% of the time.

The V gene end was trimmed by 5 bases and the J gene end by 7 bases; junction bases not matched to a gene: 6. The germline CDR1 and CDR2 sequences are SQVTM and ANQGSEA. The CDR3 runs 13 residues. The PCR ran on 60 Vbeta and 13 Jbeta primers. Assay: immunoSEQ multiplex PCR; the TCRdb copy retains only in-frame clones and omits some. This table holds about 200,000 clones. As for this clone: Antigen: not known.

Each donor was nominally healthy when sampled (though unrecorded immune exposures were likely). This sequence was found in a boy aged 5 to 17 in good health and CMV-seronegative. V and J are TRBV29-1 and TRBJ1-4; 8 bases line up with TRBD1. Material: PBMCs. The DNA for the CDR3 is TGCAGCGTTTCCGGGACAGGCACTGAAAAACTGTTTTTT. Amino acids: CSVSGTGTEKLFF.